A selection of T cell receptor beta chains follows, all from one sample in a study of blood T cell repertoires in COVID-19. The table came from immunoSEQ multiplex PCR; TCRdb's copy has only in-frame clones and leaves some out. Here the sample spans 250,000 to 350,000 clones, around 84% being singletons. The sequencing input was peripheral blood. These receptors were obtained from a human donor with COVID-19, enrolled during active disease. The donor label of this sample is uncertain. The CDR3 runs from the conserved cysteine through the conserved F or W. The order of the fields is D gene, V gene, CDR3 length, CDR3 protein. D genes are given only for firm matches.

TRBD1,TRBV5-1,14,CASSPGTGVYEQYF
NA,TRBV19,14,CASSKEGITTPLHF
NA,TRBV30,13,CAWTQVEYNEQFF
TRBD1,TRBV10-3,14,CAISSGTGNQPQHF
TRBD1,TRBV5-1,15,CASSLMTGNAGELFF
TRBD1,TRBV29-1,14,CSVDETGDVSEAFF
TRBD2,TRBV5-1,15,CASSIGGSFSNEQFF
TRBD1,TRBV27,15,CASSLGTGEQETQYF
TRBD2,TRBV14,18,CASSHLRGLAGETDTQYF
TRBD2,TRBV3-1/TRBV3-2,15,CASSPAGTSSYEQYF
NA,TRBV6-2/TRBV6-3,16,CASSLGLGQTNEKLFF
TRBD2,TRBV7-9,16,CASRGPGTSGPYEQYF
NA,TRBV7-2,13,CASSTDSPYEQYF
TRBD1,TRBV11-3,16,CASSPRSGGLTDTQYF
TRBD1,TRBV7-3,13,CASSFQGAGELFF